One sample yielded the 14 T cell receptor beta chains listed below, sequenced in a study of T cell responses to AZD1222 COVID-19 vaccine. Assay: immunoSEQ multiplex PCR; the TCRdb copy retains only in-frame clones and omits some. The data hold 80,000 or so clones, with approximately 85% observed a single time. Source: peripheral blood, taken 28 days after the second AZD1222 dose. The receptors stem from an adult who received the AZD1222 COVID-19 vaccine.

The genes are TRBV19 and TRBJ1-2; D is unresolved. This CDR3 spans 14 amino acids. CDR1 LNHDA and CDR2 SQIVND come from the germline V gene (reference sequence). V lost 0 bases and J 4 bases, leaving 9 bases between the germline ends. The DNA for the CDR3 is TGTGCCAGTAGTATAGATACCGGGAGCTATGGCTACACCTTC. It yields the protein CASSIDTGSYGYTF.

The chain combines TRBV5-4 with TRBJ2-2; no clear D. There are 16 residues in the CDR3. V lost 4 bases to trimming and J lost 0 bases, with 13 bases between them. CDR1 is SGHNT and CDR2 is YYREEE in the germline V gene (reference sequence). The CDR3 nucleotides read TGTGCCAGCAGCCCGGTGGCTGGGCCGAACACCGGGGAGCTGTTTTTT. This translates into CASSPVAGPNTGELFF.

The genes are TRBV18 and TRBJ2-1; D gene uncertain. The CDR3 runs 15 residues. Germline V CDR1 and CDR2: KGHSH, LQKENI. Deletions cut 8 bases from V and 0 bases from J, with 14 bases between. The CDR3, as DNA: TGTGCCAGCCACACGGACGCGAGCTCCTACAATGAGCAGTTCTTC. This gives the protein CASHTDASSYNEQFF.

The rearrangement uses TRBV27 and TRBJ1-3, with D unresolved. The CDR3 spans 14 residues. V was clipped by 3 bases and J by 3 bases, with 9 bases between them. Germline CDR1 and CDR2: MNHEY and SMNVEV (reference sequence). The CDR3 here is CASSLSSHGNTIYF. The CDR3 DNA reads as TGTGCCAGCAGTTTGTCCAGTCATGGAAACACCATATATTTT.

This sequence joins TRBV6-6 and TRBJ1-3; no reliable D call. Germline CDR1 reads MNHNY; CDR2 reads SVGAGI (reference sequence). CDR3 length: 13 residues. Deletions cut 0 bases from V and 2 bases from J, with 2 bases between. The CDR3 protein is CASSYSTGNTIYF. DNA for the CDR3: TGTGCCAGCAGTTACTCCACTGGAAACACCATATATTTT.

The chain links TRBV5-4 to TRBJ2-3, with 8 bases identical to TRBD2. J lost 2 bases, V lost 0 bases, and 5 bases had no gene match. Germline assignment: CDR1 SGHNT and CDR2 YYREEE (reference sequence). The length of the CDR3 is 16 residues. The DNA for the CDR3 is TGTGCCAGCAGCTTGGCGGGGACTAGGTCCACAGATACGCAGTATTTT. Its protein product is CASSLAGTRSTDTQYF.

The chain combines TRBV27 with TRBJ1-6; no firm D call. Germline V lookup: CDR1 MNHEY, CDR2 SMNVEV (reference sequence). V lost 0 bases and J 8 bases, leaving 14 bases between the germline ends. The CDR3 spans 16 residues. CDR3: CASSLSSWSRHSPLHF. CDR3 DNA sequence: TGTGCCAGCAGTTTATCCTCTTGGTCTCGACATTCACCCCTCCACTTT.

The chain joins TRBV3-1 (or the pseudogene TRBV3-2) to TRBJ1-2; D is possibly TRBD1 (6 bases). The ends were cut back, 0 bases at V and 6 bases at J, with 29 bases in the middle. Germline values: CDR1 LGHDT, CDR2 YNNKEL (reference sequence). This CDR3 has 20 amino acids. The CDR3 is CASSQDQIDGGRGPMDGYTF. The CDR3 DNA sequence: TGTGCCAGCAGCCAAGATCAGATTGATGGGGGGCGAGGTCCTATGGATGGCTACACCTTC.

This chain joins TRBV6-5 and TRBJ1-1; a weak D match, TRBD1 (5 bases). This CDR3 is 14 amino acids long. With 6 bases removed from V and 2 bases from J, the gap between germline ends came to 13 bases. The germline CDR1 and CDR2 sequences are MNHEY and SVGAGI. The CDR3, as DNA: TGTGCCAGCAGATCCTTCGGGGGTAACACTGAAGCTTTCTTT. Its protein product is CASRSFGGNTEAFF.

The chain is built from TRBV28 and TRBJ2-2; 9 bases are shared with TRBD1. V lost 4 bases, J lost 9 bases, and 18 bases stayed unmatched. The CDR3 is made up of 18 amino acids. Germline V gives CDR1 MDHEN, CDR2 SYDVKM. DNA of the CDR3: TGTGCCAGCAGTTCCCCCCAGTTTGGGACAGGGACGTACCGGGAGCTGTTTTTT. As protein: CASSSPQFGTGTYRELFF.

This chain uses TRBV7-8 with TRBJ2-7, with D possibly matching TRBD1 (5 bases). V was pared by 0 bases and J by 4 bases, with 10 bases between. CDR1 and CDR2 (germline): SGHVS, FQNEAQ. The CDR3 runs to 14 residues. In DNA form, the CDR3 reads TGTGCCAGCAGCTTAGCGGGCCAGGGTTACGAGCAGTACTTC. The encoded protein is CASSLAGQGYEQYF.

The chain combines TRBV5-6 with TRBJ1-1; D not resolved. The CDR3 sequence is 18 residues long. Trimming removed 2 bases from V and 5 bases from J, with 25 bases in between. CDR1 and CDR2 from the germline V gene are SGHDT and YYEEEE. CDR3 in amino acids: CASSFWFGVRAWETEAFF. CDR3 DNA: TGTGCCAGCAGCTTCTGGTTCGGGGTTCGGGCCTGGGAAACTGAAGCTTTCTTT.

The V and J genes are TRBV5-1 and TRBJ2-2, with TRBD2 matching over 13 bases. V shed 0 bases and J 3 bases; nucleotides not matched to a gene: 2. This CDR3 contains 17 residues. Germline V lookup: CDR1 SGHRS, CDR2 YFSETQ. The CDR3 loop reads CASSLGTSGGYTGELFF. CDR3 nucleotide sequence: TGCGCCAGCAGCTTGGGGACTAGCGGGGGTTACACCGGGGAGCTGTTTTTT.

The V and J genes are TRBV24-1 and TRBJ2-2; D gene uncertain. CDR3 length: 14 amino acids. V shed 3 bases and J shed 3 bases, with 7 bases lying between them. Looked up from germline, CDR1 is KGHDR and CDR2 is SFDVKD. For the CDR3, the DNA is TGTGCCACCAGTGATACATCAGACACCGGGGAGCTGTTTTTT. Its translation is CATSDTSDTGELFF.